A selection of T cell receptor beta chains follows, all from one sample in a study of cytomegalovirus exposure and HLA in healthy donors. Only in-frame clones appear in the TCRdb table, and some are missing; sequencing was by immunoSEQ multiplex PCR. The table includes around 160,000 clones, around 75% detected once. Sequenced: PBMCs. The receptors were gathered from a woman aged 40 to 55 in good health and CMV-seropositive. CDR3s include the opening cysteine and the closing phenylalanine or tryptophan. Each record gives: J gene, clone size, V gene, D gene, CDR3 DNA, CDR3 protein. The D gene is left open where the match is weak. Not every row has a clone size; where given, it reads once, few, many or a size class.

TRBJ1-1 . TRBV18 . TGTGCCAGCTCACCACGTTACGGGGGGAACACTGAAGCTTTCTTT CASSPRYGGNTEAFF
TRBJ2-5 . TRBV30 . TGTGCCTGGAGCGTAGTTACAGGCCAAGAGACCCAGTACTTC CAWSVVTGQETQYF
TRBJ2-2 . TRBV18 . TGTGCCAGCTCACCAGTCGGGACGAACACCGGGGAGCTGTTTTTT CASSPVGTNTGELFF
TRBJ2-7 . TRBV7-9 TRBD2 TGTGCCAGCAGCTTAAAGGGGGGGGGCTCGGGACTAGCTTTCTACGAGCAGTACTTC CASSLKGGGSGLAFYEQYF
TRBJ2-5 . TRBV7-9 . TGTGCCAGCAGCTTAGCTGGGTTTGGGCAGACCCAGTACTTC CASSLAGFGQTQYF
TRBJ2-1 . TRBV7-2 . TGTGCCAGCAGCCGACCGGAACTATACAATGAGCAGTTCTTC CASSRPELYNEQFF
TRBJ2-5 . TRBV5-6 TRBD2 TGTGCCAGCAGCTTGAGACCGGCGGGAGGGCCGGAGGCCCAGTACTTC CASSLRPAGGPEAQYF
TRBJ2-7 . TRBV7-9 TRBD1 TGTGCCAGCAGCAGTGTTGACAGGGACGAGCAGTACTTC CASSSVDRDEQYF
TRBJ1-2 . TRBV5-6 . TGTGCCAGCAGCTTGGAACTGAGCAGGAACGTTTTTGGCTACACCTTC CASSLELSRNVFGYTF
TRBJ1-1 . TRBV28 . TGTGCCAGCAGTTCCACAGGGACGAACACTGAAGCTTTCTTT CASSSTGTNTEAFF
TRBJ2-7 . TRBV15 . TGTGCCACCAGCAGAGATGGGGCGGGACGAGGTTCCTACGAGCAGTACTTC CATSRDGAGRGSYEQYF
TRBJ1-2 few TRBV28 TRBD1 TGTGCCAGCAGACTCCTCGGGACAGGGAATGGCTACACCTTC CASRLLGTGNGYTF
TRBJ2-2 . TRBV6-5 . TGTGCCAGCAGTTACTCCAGGTACCCAGCCGGGGAGCTGTTTTTT CASSYSRYPAGELFF
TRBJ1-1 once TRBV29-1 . TGCAGCGTATTGGCCAGGGAGGGCTCATGGAACACTGAAGCTTTCTTT CSVLAREGSWNTEAFF
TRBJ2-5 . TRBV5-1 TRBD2 TGCGCCAGCAGCCTAGGACTAGCGGGAGTTGGAGGGCAAGAGACCCAGTACTTC CASSLGLAGVGGQETQYF
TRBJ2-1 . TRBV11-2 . TGTGCCAGCAGCCCCCACCCAGGGTCCCTCGGGAATGAGCAGTTCTTC CASSPHPGSLGNEQFF
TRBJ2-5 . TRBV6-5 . TGTGCCAGCAGTTACTCGAGGCCACGGGAGACCCAGTACTTC CASSYSRPRETQYF
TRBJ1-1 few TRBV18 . TGTGCCAGCTCACCGGCCAGGGCCACTGAAGCTTTCTTT CASSPARATEAFF
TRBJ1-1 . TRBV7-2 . TGTGCCAGCAGATTAGGGGGAGAGTGGAACACTGAAGCTTTCTTT CASRLGGEWNTEAFF
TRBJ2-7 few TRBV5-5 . TGTGCCAGCAGGGTCCGGGACATCGCATACTACGAGCAGTACTTC CASRVRDIAYYEQYF
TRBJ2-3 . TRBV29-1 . TGCAGCGGCTTACAGGCTCGTGCCACAGATACGCAGTATTTT CSGLQARATDTQYF
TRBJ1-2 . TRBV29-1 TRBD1 TGCAGCGTTGAAGATCTTGGTTTCGACAGGGCATCAGATGGCTACACCTTC CSVEDLGFDRASDGYTF
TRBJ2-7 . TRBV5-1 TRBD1 TGCGCCAGCAGCTTGGGCGCGGACAGGGGCTTGGGGGAGCAGTACTTC CASSLGADRGLGEQYF
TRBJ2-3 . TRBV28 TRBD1 TGTGCCAGCTATCAAACAACAGGGGGCACAGATACGCAGTATTTT CASYQTTGGTDTQYF
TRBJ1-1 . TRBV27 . TGTGCCAGCAGTTTCTGGGCGTCGAACACTGAAGCTTTCTTT CASSFWASNTEAFF
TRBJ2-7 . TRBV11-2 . TGTGCCAGCAGCCCCCCCAGCGACGAGCAGTATTTC CASSPPSDEQYF
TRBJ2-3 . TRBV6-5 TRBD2 TGTGCCAGCAGTTACGGTCTAGCGGGAGATACGCAGTATTTT CASSYGLAGDTQYF
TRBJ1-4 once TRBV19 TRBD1 TGTGCCAGTAGTATGAGGGACAGACTGTTTTTT CASSMRDRLFF
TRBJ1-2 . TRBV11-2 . TGTGCCAGCAGCCCAACTGGACAGTCCTATGGCTACACCTTC CASSPTGQSYGYTF
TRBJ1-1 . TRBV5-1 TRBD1 TGCGCCAGCAGCTTGGCGACAGGGGTGAACACTGAAGCTTTCTTT CASSLATGVNTEAFF
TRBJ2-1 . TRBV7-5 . TGTGCCAGGCGACGAGCGGCCCTATTCAGCTATGAGCAGTTCTTC CARRRAALFSYEQFF
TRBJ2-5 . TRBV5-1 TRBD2 TGCGCCAGCAGCCCTATAGCGGGAGGGGAGACCCAGTACTTC CASSPIAGGETQYF
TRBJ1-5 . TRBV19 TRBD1 TGTGCCAGTAGTATGGACAGGGGTGAGCCAAATCAGCCCCAGCATTTT CASSMDRGEPNQPQHF
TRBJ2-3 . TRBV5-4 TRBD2 TGTGCCAGCAGCTTGGGTCTAGCGGGCACAGATACGCAGTATTTT CASSLGLAGTDTQYF
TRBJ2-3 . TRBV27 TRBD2 TGTGCCAGCAGTTCCAAGCGGGAGTCTCGTGGAGATACGCAGTATTTT CASSSKRESRGDTQYF
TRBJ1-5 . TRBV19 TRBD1 TGTGCCAGTAGATTCCGAGGGGGCGCCTCGGCATGGCAGCCCCAGCATTTT CASRFRGGASAWQPQHF
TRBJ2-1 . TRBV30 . TGTGCCTGGAGTGATAGGAGTTCGGGGGTCTACAATGAGCAGTTCTTC CAWSDRSSGVYNEQFF
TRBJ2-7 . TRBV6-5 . TGTGCCAGCAGTACCACGGGGGATCCCTACGAGCAGTACTTC CASSTTGDPYEQYF
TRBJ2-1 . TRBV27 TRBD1 TGTGCCAGCAGTCTACAGGGGGCATTCCCTAATGCTCCCCCGGTACATCGGTACAATGAGCAGTTCTTC CASSLQGAFPNAPPVHRYNEQFF
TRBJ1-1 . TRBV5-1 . TGCGCCAGCCGACCCAATACGGGGGTGAACACTGAAGCTTTCTTT CASRPNTGVNTEAFF
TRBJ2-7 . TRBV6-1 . TGTGCCAGCAGCGATCCGGGACTCTCATCTGTGGAGCAGTACTTC CASSDPGLSSVEQYF
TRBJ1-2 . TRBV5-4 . TGTGCCAGCAGCCTGCGGACAGCTACTAACTATGGCTACACCTTC CASSLRTATNYGYTF
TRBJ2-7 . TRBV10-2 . TGCGCCAGCAGGGATAGCACCGAGCAGTACTTC CASRDSTEQYF
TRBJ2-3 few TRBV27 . TGTGCCAGCAGTTTATTGAGGGGGGCGGGAGACTTTGCAGATACGCAGTATTTT CASSLLRGAGDFADTQYF
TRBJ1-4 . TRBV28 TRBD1 TGTGCCAGCAGTGAGACAGGGGGCTTGAAAAAACTGTTTTTT CASSETGGLKKLFF
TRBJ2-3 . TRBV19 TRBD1 TGTGCCAGTAGTGACAGGGGTGCCAGCACAGATACGCAGTATTTT CASSDRGASTDTQYF
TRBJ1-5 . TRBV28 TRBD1 TGTGCCAGCAGCTTACAGGGGCTGGGCAATCAGCCCCAGCATTTT CASSLQGLGNQPQHF
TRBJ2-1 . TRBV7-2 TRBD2 TGTGCCAGCAGCTCTCGACTAGCGGGAGCAGTCTACAATGAGCAGTTCTTC CASSSRLAGAVYNEQFF
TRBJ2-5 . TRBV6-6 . TGTGCCAGCAGTTACGAAGGGGGGGGTGGGGAGACCCAGTACTTC CASSYEGGGGETQYF
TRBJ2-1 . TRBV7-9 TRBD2 TGTGCCAGCAGCTTACCAGGACTAGCGGGACACAATGAGCAGTTCTTC CASSLPGLAGHNEQFF
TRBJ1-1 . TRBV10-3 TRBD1 TGTGCCACCCAGGGGGCTATGGTTATGAACACTGAAGCTTTCTTT CATQGAMVMNTEAFF
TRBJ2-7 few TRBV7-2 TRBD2 TGTGCCAGCAGCTTATCGTTCACTAGCGGTTCCTCCTACGAGCAGTACTTC CASSLSFTSGSSYEQYF
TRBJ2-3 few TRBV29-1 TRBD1 TGCAGCGTTGAATATGAGGACAGGGGGCCAGATACGCAGTATTTT CSVEYEDRGPDTQYF
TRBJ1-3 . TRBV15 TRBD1 TGTGCCACCAGCAGAGATCAGGGGGAAGGAAACACCATATATTTT CATSRDQGEGNTIYF
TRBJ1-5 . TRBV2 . TGTGCCAGCAGTGACGGTAATCAGCCCCAGCATTTT CASSDGNQPQHF
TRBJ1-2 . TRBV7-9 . TGTGCCAGCAGCATGACAGGCACTCAGGGCGGCTACACCTTC CASSMTGTQGGYTF